The clone carrying this T cell receptor (beta chain) has a handful of counts. Its antigen is unknown. The V and J ends lost 1 base and 2 bases respectively, with 9 bases between them. In germline, CDR1 is SGHTA, CDR2 FQGNSA. The CDR3 runs to 14 residues. The data belong to a study of T cell repertoires in cytomegalovirus infection. Across the whole study: Public TCR beta signatures were indicative of both CMV infection and a matching HLA type. Study-wide points: Adding up the frequency of public TCR beta families identified people who carried CMV plus the relevant HLA.

Each CDR3 protein gets one entry after TCRdb re-called the reads with MiXCR. The table records some 70,000 distinct CDR3 sequences, 20% to 25% of them present only once. J is TRBJ2-7 and V is TRBV7-2; maybe TRBD1 (6 bases). The specimen sequenced was PBMCs, sequenced either directly or after in vitro stimulation (not recorded which). The sequence derives from a human donor in good health (CMV status not recorded). Some clones in this sample may be carry-over from other donors' samples. CDR3 in DNA: TGTGCCAGCAGCTTAGTTGCAGGGGCCTACGAGCAGTACTTC. This encodes CASSLVAGAYEQYF.